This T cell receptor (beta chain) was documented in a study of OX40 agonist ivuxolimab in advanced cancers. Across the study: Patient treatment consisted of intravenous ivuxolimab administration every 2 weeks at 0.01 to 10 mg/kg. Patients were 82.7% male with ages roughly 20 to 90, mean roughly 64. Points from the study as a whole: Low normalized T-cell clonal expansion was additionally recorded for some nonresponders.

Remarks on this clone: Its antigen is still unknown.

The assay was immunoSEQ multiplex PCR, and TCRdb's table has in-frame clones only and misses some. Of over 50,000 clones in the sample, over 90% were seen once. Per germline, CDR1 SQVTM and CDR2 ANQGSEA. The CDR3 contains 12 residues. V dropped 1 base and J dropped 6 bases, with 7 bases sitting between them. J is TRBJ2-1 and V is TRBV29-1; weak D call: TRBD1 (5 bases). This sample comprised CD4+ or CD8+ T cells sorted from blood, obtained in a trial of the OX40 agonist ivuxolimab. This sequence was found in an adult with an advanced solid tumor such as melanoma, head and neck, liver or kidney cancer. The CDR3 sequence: CSVEGQGNEQFF. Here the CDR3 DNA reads TGCAGCGTTGAAGGGCAGGGCAATGAGCAGTTCTTC.